This TCR beta chain was identified during a study of T cells expressing NK-cell markers. For each CDR3 protein, TCRdb gives one entry from its re-call of the 5' RACE reads, without DNA. Its table lists 250,000 to 300,000 distinct CDR3 sequences. Germline CDR1 is GTSNPN and CDR2 is SVGIG (reference sequence). This CDR3 is 12 amino acids long. Material: blood T cells: a sorted CD56 or NKG2C T cell subset, CD4+ or CD8+ T cells, or bulk PBMC T cells (not recorded which). The V call is TRBV30, the J call TRBJ2-2. This TCR was recovered from a woman aged 18 to 69 in good health. This CDR3 is CAWSASTGELFF.